The rows below give T cell receptor beta chains drawn from one sample of a study of monozygotic twins with inflammatory bowel disease. TCRdb re-called the 5' RACE reads and catalogs CDR3 proteins one per entry, DNA excluded. The sample table sets out about 330,000 distinct CDR3 sequences. The material sequenced was blood. These receptors all come from a human donor with ulcerative colitis or Crohn's disease, or a healthy co-twin of an affected twin (not recorded which). The CDR3 runs from the conserved cysteine through the conserved F or W. Fields, in order: V gene, J gene, CDR3 protein.

v_gene: TRBV27
j_gene: TRBJ2-7
CDR3aa: CASSPITRGSSYEQYF

v_gene: TRBV29-1
j_gene: TRBJ1-1
CDR3aa: CSVGHTGGTEAFF

v_gene: TRBV6-4
j_gene: TRBJ2-6
CDR3aa: CASSSIGLAVGSGANVLTF

v_gene: TRBV20-1
j_gene: TRBJ1-2
CDR3aa: CSASHRDPGHWDGYTF

v_gene: TRBV5-1
j_gene: TRBJ2-5
CDR3aa: CASSSVTPQETQYF

v_gene: TRBV7-2
j_gene: TRBJ2-1
CDR3aa: CASSLWGQGYNEQFF

v_gene: TRBV19
j_gene: TRBJ1-1
CDR3aa: CASSPKGTGAPLNTEAFF

v_gene: TRBV29-1
j_gene: TRBJ1-1
CDR3aa: CSVELGGNTEAFF

v_gene: TRBV11-1
j_gene: TRBJ2-1
CDR3aa: CASSLVGHLSGGTSYNEQFF

v_gene: TRBV12-3/TRBV12-4
j_gene: TRBJ2-2
CDR3aa: CASRYRPAGTGELFF

v_gene: TRBV12-3/TRBV12-4
j_gene: TRBJ2-7
CDR3aa: CASSFGLAGASYEQYF

v_gene: TRBV4-1
j_gene: TRBJ2-2
CDR3aa: CASSQESYNTGELFF

v_gene: TRBV4-3
j_gene: TRBJ1-4
CDR3aa: CASSLFGREKLFF

v_gene: TRBV12-3/TRBV12-4
j_gene: TRBJ1-3
CDR3aa: CASSIRQGHSGNTIYF

v_gene: TRBV30
j_gene: TRBJ2-7
CDR3aa: CAWRGTGAGEQYF

v_gene: TRBV5-1
j_gene: TRBJ2-2
CDR3aa: CASKPPRGSTGELFF

v_gene: TRBV3-1
j_gene: TRBJ2-1
CDR3aa: CASSATSASYNEQFF

v_gene: TRBV12-3/TRBV12-4
j_gene: TRBJ2-1
CDR3aa: CASSLSWVSYNEQFF

v_gene: TRBV18
j_gene: TRBJ2-7
CDR3aa: CASSPRQGPAYEQYF

v_gene: TRBV19
j_gene: TRBJ1-2
CDR3aa: CASSTGQGGYTF

v_gene: TRBV4-3
j_gene: TRBJ2-3
CDR3aa: CASSQEAQPTDTQYF

v_gene: TRBV20-1
j_gene: TRBJ2-5
CDR3aa: CSALGLAGIQETQYF

v_gene: TRBV28
j_gene: TRBJ1-6
CDR3aa: CASSLSGTGLSPLHF

v_gene: TRBV5-5
j_gene: TRBJ2-5
CDR3aa: CASSPSKETQYF

v_gene: TRBV5-1
j_gene: TRBJ1-4
CDR3aa: CASSSTGINEKLFF

v_gene: TRBV28
j_gene: TRBJ1-3
CDR3aa: CASTPRLRNTIYF

v_gene: TRBV5-1
j_gene: TRBJ2-5
CDR3aa: CASSTGGGATETQYF

v_gene: TRBV25-1
j_gene: TRBJ2-1
CDR3aa: CASSEYGASGANEQFF

v_gene: TRBV7-6
j_gene: TRBJ2-5
CDR3aa: CASSRVAGEETQYF

v_gene: TRBV30
j_gene: TRBJ1-1
CDR3aa: CAWTYGAGNTEAFF

v_gene: TRBV5-4
j_gene: TRBJ2-1
CDR3aa: CASSFLEYAGTPIHEQFF

v_gene: TRBV10-3
j_gene: TRBJ2-7
CDR3aa: CAISVSPGQGDEQYF

v_gene: TRBV28
j_gene: TRBJ2-7
CDR3aa: CASSLYRARNAYEQYF

v_gene: TRBV28
j_gene: TRBJ2-1
CDR3aa: CASSLLQDYNEQFF

v_gene: TRBV19
j_gene: TRBJ2-5
CDR3aa: CASSIGTGGAETQYF

v_gene: TRBV5-6
j_gene: TRBJ2-1
CDR3aa: CASSSLVRPYNEQFF

v_gene: TRBV20-1
j_gene: TRBJ1-2
CDR3aa: CSETGLDYGHTF

v_gene: TRBV20-1
j_gene: TRBJ1-1
CDR3aa: CSARDQWADTEAFF

v_gene: TRBV20-1
j_gene: TRBJ2-2
CDR3aa: CSARDYMWGGTGELFF

v_gene: TRBV27
j_gene: TRBJ1-2
CDR3aa: CASRPYRGLDYGYTF

v_gene: TRBV12-3/TRBV12-4
j_gene: TRBJ2-4
CDR3aa: CASSVAHSKNIQYF

v_gene: TRBV28
j_gene: TRBJ2-7
CDR3aa: CAVRDNRFWNF

v_gene: TRBV11-3
j_gene: TRBJ2-2
CDR3aa: CASSTLAGGFNTGELFF

v_gene: TRBV3-1
j_gene: TRBJ2-1
CDR3aa: CASSHWDNEQFF

v_gene: TRBV20-1
j_gene: TRBJ2-3
CDR3aa: CSASRTSGDTDTQYF

v_gene: TRBV28
j_gene: TRBJ1-4
CDR3aa: CASSLRARKLFF

v_gene: TRBV15
j_gene: TRBJ2-7
CDR3aa: CATSPLTGVRYEQYF

v_gene: TRBV24-1
j_gene: TRBJ2-6
CDR3aa: CATSDPGTGANVLTF

v_gene: TRBV12-3/TRBV12-4
j_gene: TRBJ1-4
CDR3aa: CASIPGQGSEKLFF

v_gene: TRBV7-2
j_gene: TRBJ2-7
CDR3aa: CASSSQLAANPEQYF

v_gene: TRBV25-1
j_gene: TRBJ2-5
CDR3aa: CASSRIQQGRQETQYF

v_gene: TRBV10-3
j_gene: TRBJ2-2
CDR3aa: CAIGGLAGPGELFF

v_gene: TRBV11-1
j_gene: TRBJ2-1
CDR3aa: CANSLDDNEQFF

v_gene: TRBV9
j_gene: TRBJ2-6
CDR3aa: CASSVGAGSGANVLTF

v_gene: TRBV5-4
j_gene: TRBJ2-5
CDR3aa: CASREDRGALPLGETQYF

v_gene: TRBV27
j_gene: TRBJ2-5
CDR3aa: CASSPRDRGEETQYF

v_gene: TRBV5-1
j_gene: TRBJ2-1
CDR3aa: CASRDSTYNEQFF